This T cell receptor beta chain emerged from a study of blood T cell repertoires in COVID-19 (dated by TCRdb to the early 2020s). Background for the entire study: The collaborator samples originated in the United States, Italy and Spain and spanned the acute and convalescent phases of COVID-19. The prospective study material was composed of cDNA or gDNA derived from T cells, B-cell-depleted T cells, or PBMCs. The dataset comprised deeply sampled blood TCRbeta repertoires from subjects exposed to, actively infected with, or recovered from COVID-19. The repertoires were released in a freely available public database meant as a resource for research on the immune response to SARS-CoV-2. Samples were obtained from the ongoing ImmuneRACE study (first 160 participants) and from 1,254 subjects provided by 6 global collaborators. A de-identified subject ID, COVID-19 status, age in years and sex were almost always included in the sample metadata. Where available, HLA class I and class II types were taken from metadata supplied by the sample provider and were not determined by assay-based typing.

The immunoSEQ Assay, a bias-controlled multiplex PCR, was used to amplify TCRbeta CDR3 regions from genomic DNA. Processing in the source paper ran as follows. The number of nucleated cells in each sample was estimated from the amplification of reference gene primers within the assay. To quantify the absolute abundance of each unique TCRbeta CDR3 rearrangement, sequence reads were collapsed and filtered. Productive Simpson clonality was computed per sample as the square root of Simpson's diversity index over productive rearrangements. TCRdb's version of the immuneACCESS table is confined to in-frame rearrangements and falls short of the full clone set. An unresolved V gene accounts for under half of the shortfall where checked; the remainder is of unknown origin. V and J calls and clone size follow that table, whereas D and trimming were derived from the DNA. Present in this sample are roughly 260,000 clones, about 85% of which were seen just once. The ten most abundant clones make up roughly 4% of the sample.

This clone was seen once. Its specific antigen is unknown. Base-call qualities are not available, and no considerably larger clone is one nucleotide away. Another Seattle source contributed samples from volunteer blood donors who had recovered from COVID-19. Each collaborating institution followed its own protocols to collect whole blood in K2EDTA tubes. For TCRbeta analysis, collaborator samples were shipped as frozen whole blood, as isolated PBMCs, or as DNA extracted from either sample type. Results and caveats for the whole study, not just this receptor: The amount of clinical and demographic metadata varied by source and participant and was provided uncurated.

CDR1 is given as SGHAT and CDR2 as FQDESV, both from the germline V gene (reference sequence). The germline V end is reduced by 3 bases and the J end by 1 base; junction bases left unmatched: 2. Inclusive of the bounding cysteine and phenylalanine, the CDR3 is 14 residues long. Kept here is only the CDR3 DNA, which spans 42 bases and is read in frame from base 1. The sequence links TRBV11-1 to TRBJ2-5; the central 7 bases match TRBD1. Material: peripheral blood. This receptor was taken from a man in his sixties who had recovered from COVID-19. This receptor has the CDR3 CASSFNRGQETQYF. In nucleotide form, the sequence is TGTGCCAGCAGCTTTAACAGGGGCCAAGAGACCCAGTACTTC. This CDR3, with the reference TRBV11-1 and TRBJ2-5 proteins standing in past its ends, gives the full variable domain EAEVAQSPRYKITEKSQAVAFWCDPISGHATLYWYRQILGQGPELLVQFQDESVVDDSQLPKDRFSAERLKGVDSTLKIQPAELGDSAMYLCASSFNRGQETQYFGPGTRLLVL.